This T cell receptor beta chain originates from a study of human thymus T cells. Having surgery to correct congenital heart defects, healthy Finnish infants acted as the donors. A roughly 0.45-1 mL peripheral blood aliquot was taken intraoperatively from four of eight donors. No fixed cell number was used; all available blood leukocytes supplied DNA. Sequencing was performed with immunoSEQ multiplex PCR; in TCRdb, only in-frame clones are kept and a portion is missing. Of approximately 46,000 clones listed, around 95% are singletons. With 0 bases removed from V and 5 bases from J, the gap between germline ends came to 17 bases. This CDR3 is built from 16 residues. In germline, CDR1 is SGHNT, CDR2 YYREEE (reference sequence). General study points: Thymic as well as blood repertoires seemed to favor certain V and J genes unevenly.

As concerns this clone: Its antigen remains unknown.

What was sequenced was blood. This receptor was identified in a girl under three years old with a congenital heart defect but otherwise immunologically healthy. The J gene is TRBJ1-1, the V gene TRBV5-4; D possibly corresponds to TRBD1 (6 bases). CDR3 DNA sequence: TGTGCCAGCAGCTTGGTTTGGGGGCAGTGGGGGACTGAAGCTTTCTTT. Its translation is CASSLVWGQWGTEAFF.